Below, 15 T cell receptor beta chains from the same sample are listed, as sequenced in a study of cytomegalovirus exposure and HLA in healthy donors. The PCR was carried out with 60 Vbeta primers and 13 Jbeta primers. Sequencing used immunoSEQ multiplex PCR; TCRdb keeps in-frame clones, though not all of them. The data hold about 160,000 clones, with 85% observed a single time. Sequencing used PBMCs. Source of these receptors: a boy aged 2 to 9 in good health and CMV-seronegative.

The DNA of the CDR3 is TGTGCCAGCAGTGATCTCCGGAGGGATGGGATGAACACTGAAGCTTTCTTT. It encodes CASSDLRRDGMNTEAFF. This chain connects TRBV6-4 to TRBJ1-1; the D is unclear. The V end lost 3 bases, the J end lost 0 bases, and 17 bases lay between the germline ends. Germline lookup yields CDR1 MRHNA and CDR2 SNTAGT. The CDR3 is 17 amino acids.

The chain links TRBV28 to TRBJ1-1, with 9 bases fitting TRBD1. The J segment lost 4 bases and the V segment lost 5 bases, leaving 8 bases of the junction unmatched. Germline CDR1 is MDHEN and CDR2 is SYDVKM. The CDR3 totals 15 residues. Written as DNA, the CDR3 is TGTGCCAGCAGTCCATGGGGACAGGGAAGCACTGAAGCTTTCTTT. The encoded protein is CASSPWGQGSTEAFF.

The chain links TRBV10-3 to TRBJ1-1, with 9 positions matching TRBD1. The CDR3 is 14 residues long. Trimming removed 8 bases from V and 7 bases from J; junction bases left unmatched: 11. Germline loops: CDR1 ENHRY, CDR2 SYGVKD. The CDR3: CAILEPDRGDEAFF. The CDR3, as DNA: TGTGCCATCCTAGAGCCCGACAGGGGGGATGAAGCTTTCTTT.

The chain combines TRBV27 with TRBJ2-1; 10 bases are a match to TRBD1. CDR1 is MNHEY, CDR2 SMNVEV, per germline (reference sequence). Trimming cost V 5 bases and J 5 bases; bases outside gene matches: 6. The CDR3 spans 15 residues. CDR3 coding DNA: TGTGCCAGCAGTCCTCTAGGGACAGGGGACAATGAGCAGTTCTTC. It yields the protein CASSPLGTGDNEQFF.

This chain uses TRBV7-9 with TRBJ2-7; D is unresolved. Germline V gene data show CDR1 as SEHNR and CDR2 as FQNEAQ (reference sequence). The CDR3 sequence is 15 residues long. The V and J ends lost 5 bases and 0 bases respectively, with 14 bases between them. CDR3 residues: CASSPPTPSSYEQYF. The CDR3 DNA reads as TGTGCCAGCAGCCCCCCGACTCCGAGCTCCTACGAGCAGTACTTC.

This clone appeared a few times. The CDR3 coding sequence is TGTGCCAGCAGCTTTCCTGCGGGTGGGTACACTGAAGCTTTCTTT. It yields the protein CASSFPAGGYTEAFF. The rearrangement joins TRBV7-9 to TRBJ1-1; D not resolved. With 3 bases removed from V and 3 bases from J, the gap between germline ends came to 14 bases. The CDR3 sequence is 15 residues long. Germline loops: CDR1 SEHNR, CDR2 FQNEAQ (reference sequence).

There are a few counts of this clone. The V call is TRBV28, the J call TRBJ1-5, with 7 bases lining up with TRBD1. V gave up 1 base and J gave up 3 bases; unmatched junction bases: 6. This CDR3 is 16 amino acids long. Germline V gene lookup returns CDR1 MDHEN and CDR2 SYDVKM. As DNA, the CDR3 is TGTGCCAGCAGTTTATTAGCAGGGGGTCTCAATCAGCCCCAGCATTTT. Amino acid sequence: CASSLLAGGLNQPQHF. Looking up the rest from reference TRBV28 and TRBJ1-5 gives the full variable domain: DVKVTQSSRYLVKRTGEKVFLECVQDMDHENMFWYRQDPGLGLRLIYFSYDVKMKEKGDIPEGYSVSREKKERFSLILESASTNQTSMYLCASSLLAGGLNQPQHFGDGTRLSIL.

The chain uses TRBV19 and TRBJ2-5; D not resolved. CDR3 length equals 14 residues. Per germline, CDR1 LNHDA and CDR2 SQIVND (reference sequence). V dropped 2 bases and J dropped 2 bases, with 9 bases sitting between them. CDR3 sequence reads: CASSISSQQETQYF. CDR3 DNA sequence: TGTGCCAGTAGTATAAGTAGCCAGCAAGAGACCCAGTACTTC.

The chain combines TRBV11-2 with TRBJ2-2; 7 bases agree with TRBD1. In germline, CDR1 is SGHAT, CDR2 FQNNGV. The CDR3 is made up of 14 amino acids. Germline trimming cut 1 base from V and 5 bases from J; bases unmatched to any gene: 1. The CDR3 protein is CASSLAGGTGELFF. In nucleotides, the CDR3 is TGTGCCAGCAGCTTAGCAGGGGGTACCGGGGAGCTGTTTTTT.

This clone has a handful of counts. The J gene is TRBJ2-1, the V gene TRBV6-5; TRBD1 agrees at 9 bases. The germline gives CDR1 MNHEY, CDR2 SVGAGI. Trimming cost V 4 bases and J 5 bases; bases outside gene matches: 6. This CDR3 spans 15 amino acids. DNA for the CDR3: TGTGCCAGCAGTTCAACCGGGACAGGGAACAATGAGCAGTTCTTC. Residues: CASSSTGTGNNEQFF.

This rearrangement joins TRBV4-1 to TRBJ1-1; 9 bases are a match to TRBD1. This CDR3 contains 15 residues. CDR1 is MGHRA, CDR2 YSYEKL, per germline. V trimming: 5 bases; J trimming: 6 bases; junction bases outside the gene matches: 10. CDR3 sequence: CASSAQTGGRSEAFF. The CDR3 region has the DNA TGCGCCAGCAGCGCCCAGACAGGGGGGCGGTCTGAAGCTTTCTTT.

This chain links TRBV5-1 with TRBJ2-3, with a tentative D call TRBD1 (5 bases). The CDR3 totals 14 residues. V dropped 4 bases and J dropped 0 bases, with 9 bases sitting between them. The germline CDR1 and CDR2 sequences are SGHRS and YFSETQ. The chain's CDR3 is CASSVRQSTDTQYF. The CDR3 nucleotides read TGCGCCAGCAGCGTAAGACAGAGCACAGATACGCAGTATTTT.

The rearrangement joins TRBV18 to TRBJ2-2; 7 bases match TRBD1. This CDR3 has 15 residues. CDR1 KGHSH and CDR2 LQKENI come from the germline V gene. The J segment lost 6 bases and the V segment lost 5 bases, leaving 9 bases of the junction unmatched. CDR3: CASSSLTGSPGELFF. In DNA form, the CDR3 reads TGTGCCAGCTCATCCTTGACAGGGTCGCCCGGGGAGCTGTTTTTT.

Only one count was recorded for this clone. The gene calls are TRBV12-1 and TRBJ1-2; the table's D call TRBD1 went unverified against the DNA. TRBV12-1 is classified as a pseudogene. The CDR3 has 18 residues. The CDR3 spells CASRPSRDRAACLRGYTF. The CDR3 nucleotides read TGTGCCAGCAGGCCGAGCAGGGACAGGGCCGCTTGCTTGAGGGGCTACACCTTC.

This clone occurred a few times. The chain recombines TRBV18 with TRBJ1-3, with D uncertain. Germline V gene lookup returns CDR1 KGHSH and CDR2 LQKENI. There are 14 residues in the CDR3. V was shortened by 3 bases and J by 0 bases, with 6 bases between the two germline ends. The CDR3, as DNA: TGTGCCAGCTCACCGGCAGGCTCTGGAAACACCATATATTTT. Amino acid sequence: CASSPAGSGNTIYF.